These 5 T cell receptor beta chains were all obtained from the same sample, sequenced in a study of OX40 agonist ivuxolimab in advanced cancers. Produced via immunoSEQ multiplex PCR; TCRdb's table is partial and in-frame only. This sample yields about 69,000 clones, of which over 60% are seen a single time; approximately 2.3% belongs to the top ten. The material was CD4+ or CD8+ T cells sorted from blood, obtained in a trial of the OX40 agonist ivuxolimab. Every receptor here comes from an adult with an advanced solid tumor such as melanoma, head and neck, liver or kidney cancer.

This chain links TRBV7-9 with TRBJ2-1; weak D call: TRBD2 (5 bases). The CDR3 contains 15 residues. Germline V lookup: CDR1 SEHNR, CDR2 FQNEAQ (reference sequence). Trimming shortened V by 0 bases and J by 6 bases, and 12 bases separated the two germline ends. CDR3 bases: TGTGCCAGCAGCTTAGCGGGAGTTTCGTCCAATGAGCAGTTCTTC. This translates into CASSLAGVSSNEQFF.

The gene calls are TRBV19 and TRBJ2-2, with TRBD1 as a possible D gene (6 bases). Looked up from germline, CDR1 is LNHDA and CDR2 is SQIVND (reference sequence). V was clipped by 6 bases and J by 9 bases, with 11 bases between them. The CDR3 spans 12 residues. Here the CDR3 reads CASRKQGWELFF. The CDR3 DNA follows: TGTGCCAGTAGGAAACAGGGTTGGGAGCTGTTTTTT.

The V call is TRBV9, the J call TRBJ2-2; 8 positions agree with TRBD1. Trimming cost V 7 bases and J 6 bases; bases outside gene matches: 5. Germline lookup yields CDR1 SGDLS and CDR2 YYNGEE. The CDR3 has 13 amino acids. The CDR3 sequence is CASQGALPGELFF. For the CDR3, the DNA is TGTGCCAGCCAGGGGGCCCTTCCCGGGGAGCTGTTTTTT.

The genes are TRBV30 and TRBJ1-5; D remains ambiguous. With 1 base removed from V and 0 bases from J, the gap between germline ends came to 7 bases. The CDR3 is 14 amino acids. From germline, CDR1 is GTSNPN and CDR2 SVGIG (reference sequence). The CDR3 DNA reads as TGTGCCTGGAGTGGACACAATAGCAATCAGCCCCAGCATTTT. Translating it yields CAWSGHNSNQPQHF.

J is TRBJ2-2 and V is TRBV27; TRBD1 matches 8 bases. Germline assignment: CDR1 MNHEY and CDR2 SMNVEV (reference sequence). The junction had 13 bases not matched to a gene; V was cut back by 6 bases and J by 7 bases. The CDR3 totals 16 residues. The chain's CDR3 is CASSPTGTGFGGELFF. In DNA form, the CDR3 reads TGTGCCAGCAGCCCAACCGGGACAGGCTTCGGCGGGGAGCTGTTTTTT.